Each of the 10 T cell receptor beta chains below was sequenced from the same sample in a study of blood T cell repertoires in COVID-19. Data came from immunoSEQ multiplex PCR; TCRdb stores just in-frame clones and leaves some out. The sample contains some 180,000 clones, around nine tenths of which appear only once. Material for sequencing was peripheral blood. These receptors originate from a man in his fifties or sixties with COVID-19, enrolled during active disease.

The CDR3 spells CASSLTAAKGGQETQYF. CDR3 sequence (DNA): TGTGCCAGCAGCTTAACGGCGGCAAAGGGAGGGCAAGAGACCCAGTACTTC. The chain employs TRBV7-3 and TRBJ2-5, with 7 bases lining up with TRBD2. V dropped 0 bases and J dropped 2; count of bases not matched to a gene: 9. The germline V gene has CDR1 SGHTA and CDR2 FQGTGA. The CDR3 is made up of 17 amino acids. The full variable domain, rest sourced from reference TRBV7-3 and TRBJ2-5, is GAGVSQTPSNKVTEKGKYVELRCDPISGHTALYWYRQSLGQGPEFLIYFQGTGAADDSGLPNDRFFAVRPEGSVSTLKIQRTERGDSAVYLCASSLTAAKGGQETQYFGPGTRLLVL.

The CDR3, as DNA: TGCGCCAGCAGCCAAGTTCAGGCCAGTAACACCGGGGAGCTGTTTTTT. Translated, it gives CASSQVQASNTGELFF. The chain recombines TRBV4-1 with TRBJ2-2; no clear D gene. Germline V gene data show CDR1 as MGHRA and CDR2 as YSYEKL. This CDR3 spans 16 amino acids. Trimming removed 1 base at V and 2 bases at J, with 11 bases between.

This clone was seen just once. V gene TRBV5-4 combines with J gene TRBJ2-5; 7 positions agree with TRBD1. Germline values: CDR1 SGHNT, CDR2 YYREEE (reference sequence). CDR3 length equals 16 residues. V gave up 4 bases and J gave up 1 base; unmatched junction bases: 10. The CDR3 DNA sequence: TGTGCCAGCAGCCCCTCGGACAGGAGCCTCCAAGAGACCCAGTACTTC. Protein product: CASSPSDRSLQETQYF.

CDR3 DNA sequence: TGTGCCAGCAGCGCCCTGGGGCTAGCGGGGCTGGGGGAGCAGTTCTTC. As protein: CASSALGLAGLGEQFF. The V call is TRBV25-1, the J call TRBJ2-1; 9 nucleotides match TRBD2. This CDR3 has 16 residues. V lost 6 bases to trimming and J lost 10 bases; unmatched junction nucleotides: 16. The germline CDR1 and CDR2 sequences are MGHDK and SYGVNS. Filled out from reference TRBV25-1 and TRBJ2-1, the complete variable domain reads EADIYQTPRYLVIGTGKKITLECSQTMGHDKMYWYQQDPGMELHLIHYSYGVNSTEKGDLSSESTVSRIRTEHFPLTLESARPSHTSQYLCASSALGLAGLGEQFFGPGTRLTVL.

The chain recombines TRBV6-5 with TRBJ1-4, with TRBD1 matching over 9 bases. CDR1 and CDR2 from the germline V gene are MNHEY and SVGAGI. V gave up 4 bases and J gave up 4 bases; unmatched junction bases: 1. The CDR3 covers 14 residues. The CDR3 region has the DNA TGTGCCAGCAGTTCGGGACAGGGTAATGAAAAACTGTTTTTT. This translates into CASSSGQGNEKLFF.

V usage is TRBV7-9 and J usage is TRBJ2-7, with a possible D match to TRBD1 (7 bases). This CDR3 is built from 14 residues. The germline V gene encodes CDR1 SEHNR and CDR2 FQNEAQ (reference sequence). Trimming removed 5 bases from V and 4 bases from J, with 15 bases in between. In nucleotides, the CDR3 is TGTGCCAGCAGCCCGCAGGGGGGCGGATACGAGCAGTACTTC. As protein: CASSPQGGGYEQYF.

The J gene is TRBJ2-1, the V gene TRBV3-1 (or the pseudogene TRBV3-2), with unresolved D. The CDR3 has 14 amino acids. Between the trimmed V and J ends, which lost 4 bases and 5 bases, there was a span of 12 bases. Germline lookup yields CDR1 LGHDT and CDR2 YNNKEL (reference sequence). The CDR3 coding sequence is TGTGCCAGCAGCCCACTCGACACTCACAATGAGCAGTTCTTC. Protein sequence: CASSPLDTHNEQFF.

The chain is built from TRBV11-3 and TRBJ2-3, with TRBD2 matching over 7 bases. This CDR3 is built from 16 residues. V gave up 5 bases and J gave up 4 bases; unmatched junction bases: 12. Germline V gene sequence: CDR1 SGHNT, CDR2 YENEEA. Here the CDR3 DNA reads TGTGCCAGCAGCCTCGGCGGGGGAAACGACGCAGATACGCAGTATTTT. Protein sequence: CASSLGGGNDADTQYF.

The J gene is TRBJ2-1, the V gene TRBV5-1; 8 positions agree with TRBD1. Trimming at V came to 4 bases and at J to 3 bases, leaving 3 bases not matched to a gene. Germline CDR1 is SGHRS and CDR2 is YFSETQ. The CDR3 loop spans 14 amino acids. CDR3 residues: CASSPTGDYNEQFF. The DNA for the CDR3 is TGCGCCAGCAGCCCGACAGGGGACTACAATGAGCAGTTCTTC.

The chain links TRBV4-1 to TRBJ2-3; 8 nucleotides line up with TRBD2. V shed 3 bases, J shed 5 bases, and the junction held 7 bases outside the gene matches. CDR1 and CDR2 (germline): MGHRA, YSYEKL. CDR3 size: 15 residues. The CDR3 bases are TGCGCCAGCAGCCAGGAAGGTAGCGGGAAAGATACGCAGTATTTT. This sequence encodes CASSQEGSGKDTQYF.